This T cell receptor (beta chain) was recovered during a study of T-cell memory formation after mild COVID-19 (dated by TCRdb to the early 2020s). Broadly, across the study: TCR sequence clusters from the two donors were largely donor specific. The cohort comprised two young, previously healthy adult volunteers, one female and one male. T-cell clones expanding and contracting after mild COVID-19 in a couple of donors were tracked by longitudinal TCRalpha and TCRbeta repertoire sequencing.

PBMCs were isolated by Ficoll-Paque density gradient centrifugation. Concerning this clonotype: The antigen it recognizes is unknown. No qualities accompany the bases; no much larger clone lies one base away.

The CDR3, from cysteine to phenylalanine, totals 13 residues. Of the read, only the CDR3 DNA is kept; its 39 bases are in frame from base 1. The CDR1 and CDR2 encoded by the germline V gene are MDHEN and SYDVKM. V sheds 6 bases and J sheds 3 bases, leaving 11 bases between their ends. Results the study describes overall, beyond this receptor: Whether the second-wave clones peaking on day 37 were SARS-CoV-2 specific was not confirmed. From day 15 to 85, contracting clones showed balanced CD4/CD8 phenotypes, whereas a second wave of clones that expanded from day 15 to 37 leaned towards CD4+. The study included only a couple of mild cases, and larger cohorts that include severe cases with pre-infection samples were judged to be necessary. Contracting CD4+ clones turned up mainly in the CM and EM memory subsets, whereas EMRA was where CD8+ clones were enriched. Some responding clones were detected in pre-infection memory, suggesting pre-existing cross-reactive memory T cells joined the SARS-CoV-2 response.

The sequencing machine was an Illumina NovaSeq 6000. Using 5'RACE with constant-segment primers, TCRalpha and TCRbeta cDNA libraries were constructed, with sample barcodes and unique molecular identifiers added in the process. RNA was extracted from every sample with Trizol reagent. Library amplification was performed in two PCR steps, and a second sample barcode and Illumina TruSeq adapters were introduced in the second step. The libraries were sequenced on an Illumina NovaSeq using 2 x 150 bp paired-end reads. As for the original processing: Reads were demultiplexed and collapsed into UMI-guided consensus sequences with migec v1.2.7. Using mixcr v2.1.11, UMI consensuses were aligned to TRA and TRB V and J templates and then assembled into clonotypes. A clonotype was counted as expanded or contracted only when both edgeR and NoisET called the clonotype significant, with the noise models trained on biological replicates. edgeR calls used a false discovery rate-adjusted p below 0.01 and a log2 fold-change threshold of 1. As an exploratory analysis of dynamics, max-normalized trajectories of the 1000 most abundant clonotypes were examined by PCA with hierarchical clustering. The CD4 or CD8 phenotype of responding clones was assigned using the separately sequenced CD4+ and CD8+ repertoires. TCRdb applied fastp at Q25 and MiXCR to the public reads, then kept only in-frame beta chains. Records with the same CDR3 protein are collapsed into one entry carrying the most frequent genes and DNA. TCRdb's processing, not the authors', yielded these V and J calls. The sample data list 540,000 or so distinct CDR3 sequences, and 20% of these were observed just once. 12% of the sample comes from the top ten.

Sequenced: PBMCs or a T cell subset sorted from them (not recorded which). The chain is encoded by TRBV28 joined to TRBJ2-5, and perhaps TRBD2 as D gene, on 6 matching bases. This clonotype was obtained from an adult woman who had mild COVID-19 (a few samples of this study predate the infection). The sample titles of this study are shuffled in the database, so cell type and time point are left out; the donor was told from shared clones. The CDR3 reads CASRYLAEETQYF. The nucleotide sequence is TGTGCCAGCAGATATTTAGCGGAAGAGACCCAGTACTTC.